What follows are 30 T cell receptor beta chains derived from one specimen sequenced in a study of T-cell memory formation after mild COVID-19. TCRdb called the 5' RACE reads again in MiXCR, with one record for every CDR3 protein. The profile shows roughly 280,000 distinct CDR3 sequences, around 8% of them singletons. Sequenced sample: PBMCs or a T cell subset sorted from them (not recorded which). The receptors were sampled from a man between 18 and 29 years old who had mild COVID-19 (a few samples of this study predate the infection). Cell type and time point are not known.

CDR3: CASSPGGRRTGAFF. CDR3 in DNA: TGTGCCAGCAGTCCAGGTGGCAGGCGCACCGGAGCTTTCTTT. V usage is TRBV12-3 or TRBV12-4 and J usage is TRBJ1-1, with unresolved D. V lost 5 bases and J lost 10, with 20 bases in between. The CDR3 extends over 14 amino acids.

This clonotype showed up just once. Since the CDR3 does not end with the conserved phenylalanine or tryptophan, this likely comes from a read error. The chain couples TRBV12-3 or TRBV12-4 to TRBJ2-2; D is unclear. This CDR3 comprises 13 residues. Between the trimmed V and J ends, which lost 5 bases and 6 bases, there was a span of 10 bases. CDR3 bases: TGTGCCAGCAGTCCAGTCGGTCCCGGGGAGCTGTTTCTT. Translating it yields CASSPVGPGELFL.

This clonotype has just a few counts. The rearrangement links TRBV7-8 to TRBJ2-1, with 10 bases that match TRBD2. This CDR3 is built from 18 residues. The V gene's germline CDR1 is SGHVS and CDR2 FQNEAQ. Trimming at V came to 4 bases and at J to 9 bases, leaving 18 bases not matched to a gene. CDR3 loop: CASSSSGASGGPGGEQFF. CDR3 nucleotide sequence: TGTGCCAGCAGCTCCTCGGGGGCTAGCGGGGGCCCCGGAGGTGAGCAGTTCTTC.

This clonotype came up many times. This chain uses TRBV12-3 or TRBV12-4 with TRBJ1-3, with D perhaps matching TRBD1 (6 bases). V shed 6 bases and J shed 0 bases, with 12 bases lying between them. The CDR3 spans 15 residues. CDR3 nucleotide sequence: TGTGCCAGCAGATCTACAGGGTCCTCTGGAAACACCATATATTTT. Translated: CASRSTGSSGNTIYF.

This clonotype showed up just a few times. V is TRBV12-5 and J is TRBJ2-2; TRBD2 agrees at 7 bases. Germline CDR1 reads LGHNT; CDR2 reads FRNRAP. With V trimmed by 5 bases and J by 4 bases, 4 bases remained unmatched. The length of the CDR3 is 14 residues. CDR3 DNA sequence: TGTGCTAGTGGTCAGCGGGGTTTCACCGGGGAGCTGTTTTTT. Its protein product is CASGQRGFTGELFF.

This clonotype has just a few counts. The CDR3 loop is CASSRGTGAGETQYF. The CDR3 bases are TGTGCCAGCAGCCGGGGGACAGGGGCGGGAGAGACCCAGTACTTC. The chain carries TRBV7-7 and TRBJ2-5; TRBD1 matches 10 bases. Germline values: CDR1 SSHAT, CDR2 FNYEAQ (reference sequence). Unmatched junction bases numbered 7, after V lost 5 bases and J lost 4 bases. The CDR3 has 15 amino acids.

Remarks on this clonotype: An end of the junction does not agree with germline; a read error may underlie this. The chain links TRBV7-7 to TRBJ2-1; D ambiguous. Germline CDR1 reads SSHAT; CDR2 reads FNYEAQ (reference sequence). This CDR3 spans 12 amino acids. In DNA form, the CDR3 reads TGTGCTAGCAGCTTTGTGTCCGGACCGCAGTTCTTC. This translates into CASSFVSGPQFF. Together with reference TRBV7-7 and TRBJ2-1, the CDR3 gives the full variable domain: GAGVSQSPRYKVTKRGQDVTLRCDPISSHATLYWYQQALGQGPEFLTYFNYEAQPDKSGLPSDRFSAERPEGSISTLTIQRTEQRDSAMYRCASSFVSGPQFFGPGTRLTVL.

The chain couples TRBV19 to TRBJ2-3; D perhaps matches TRBD2 (6 bases). The CDR3 spans 14 residues. Trimming took off 4 bases at V and 3 bases at J, with 11 bases between the two ends. Germline V CDR1 and CDR2: LNHDA, SQIVND (reference sequence). The CDR3 nucleotides read TGTGCCAGTAGTAGGCGGGGCGAGACAGATACGCAGTATTTT. Amino acids: CASSRRGETDTQYF.

The chain joins TRBV11-2 to TRBJ2-3; D is perhaps TRBD1 or TRBD2 (5 bases each). The germline CDR1 and CDR2 sequences are SGHAT and FQNNGV. V was trimmed by 1 base and J by 5 bases, leaving 13 bases between them. This CDR3 is built from 15 residues. The CDR3: CASSLGLGGRDTQYF. CDR3 coding DNA: TGTGCCAGCAGCTTAGGTCTTGGGGGACGAGATACGCAGTATTTT.

CDR3 amino acids: CASSWGLARNEQFF. As DNA, the CDR3 is TGTGCCAGCAGCTGGGGACTAGCCCGTAATGAGCAGTTCTTC. The chain recombines TRBV7-2 with TRBJ2-1, with 9 bases aligning to TRBD2. The ends lost 4 bases at V and 7 bases at J; junction bases unmatched: 5. CDR3 size: 14 residues. Germline V gene data show CDR1 as SGHTA and CDR2 as FQGNSA.

This clonotype was recorded a few times. V is TRBV4-3 and J is TRBJ1-2; 7 bases are a match to TRBD1. CDR1 is LGHNA and CDR2 is YSLEER in the germline V gene. Trimming cost V 0 bases and J 8 bases; bases outside gene matches: 9. CDR3 length equals 15 residues. The CDR3, as DNA: TGCGCCAGCAGCCAAGATACAGGGGCGAACCGCGGCTACACCTTC. Residues: CASSQDTGANRGYTF.

The sample holds a few counts of this clonotype. This chain links TRBV7-9 with TRBJ2-3, with 10 bases fitting TRBD2. The CDR3 runs 18 residues. The V and J ends lost 4 bases and 6 bases, in that order; junction bases with no gene match: 16. In germline, CDR1 is SEHNR, CDR2 FQNEAQ (reference sequence). CDR3: CASSSLRGSGGARDTQYF. The CDR3, as DNA: TGTGCCAGCAGCTCCCTCCGGGGGAGCGGGGGGGCCCGCGATACGCAGTATTTT.

This clonotype was seen ten or more times. The chain recombines TRBV9 with TRBJ2-3; D unresolved. Germline V gene lookup returns CDR1 SGDLS and CDR2 YYNGEE. V dropped 4 bases and J dropped 1 base, with 10 bases sitting between them. The CDR3 has 14 residues. The CDR3 is CASSTSQGTDTQYF. The DNA for the CDR3 is TGTGCCAGCAGCACGTCCCAGGGCACAGATACGCAGTATTTT. The complete variable domain, with remaining parts taken from reference TRBV9 and TRBJ2-3, reads DSGVTQTPKHLITATGQRVTLRCSPRSGDLSVYWYQQSLDQGLQFLIQYYNGEERAKGNILERFSAQQFPDLHSELNLSSLELGDSALYFCASSTSQGTDTQYFGPGTRLTVL.

The sample holds a few counts of this clonotype. V is TRBV2 and J is TRBJ1-5; weak D call: TRBD1 (5 bases). V lost 4 bases to trimming and J lost 16 bases, with 20 bases between them. The CDR3 extends over 13 amino acids. Per germline, CDR1 SNHLY and CDR2 FYNNEI. The CDR3 sequence: CASSGGGSDPAHF. DNA for the CDR3: TGTGCCAGCAGTGGGGGGGGGTCAGACCCAGCTCATTTT.

This clonotype was counted ten times or more. The V call is TRBV5-1, the J call TRBJ1-6; D gene uncertain. The germline V and J ends were trimmed by 0 bases and 7 bases, with 14 bases remaining between them. Germline V gene sequence: CDR1 SGHRS, CDR2 YFSETQ. This CDR3 spans 16 amino acids. CDR3 sequence reads: CASSLATGRENSPLHF. In DNA, the CDR3 is TGCGCCAGCAGCTTGGCCACGGGGAGAGAGAATTCACCCCTCCACTTT.

J is TRBJ2-1 and V is TRBV7-2; D gene uncertain. Germline CDR1 and CDR2: SGHTA and FQGNSA. V gave up 1 base and J gave up 0 bases, with 7 bases separating them. The CDR3 runs to 15 residues. The CDR3 loop reads CASSLDYTSYNEQFF. The CDR3 DNA sequence: TGTGCCAGCAGCTTAGACTATACCTCCTACAATGAGCAGTTCTTC.

V gene TRBV7-3 combines with J gene TRBJ2-2; D remains ambiguous. The CDR3 runs 16 residues. V gave up 11 bases and J gave up 0 bases, with 19 bases separating them. Germline-derived CDR1 and CDR2 are SGHTA and FQGTGA. CDR3 DNA sequence: TGTGCCTCCAGAAAGGGCCAGGCTCCGAACACCGGGGAGCTGTTTTTT. Protein: CASRKGQAPNTGELFF. The whole variable domain, remainder taken from reference TRBV7-3 and TRBJ2-2, is GAGVSQTPSNKVTEKGKYVELRCDPISGHTALYWYRQSLGQGPEFLIYFQGTGAADDSGLPNDRFFAVRPEGSVSTLKIQRTERGDSAVYLCASRKGQAPNTGELFFGEGSRLTVL.

The J gene is TRBJ1-1, the V gene TRBV21-1. TRBV21-1 counts as a pseudogene. The CDR3 spans 14 residues. CDR3 in DNA: TGTGCCCCTCAGCCGCGGGGGGAGAACACTGAAGCTTTCTTT. It yields the protein CAPQPRGENTEAFF.

This clonotype was observed a handful of times. The chain combines TRBV4-3 with TRBJ2-3; D is possibly TRBD1 (6 bases). CDR1 LGHNA and CDR2 YSLEER come from the germline V gene. The CDR3 consists of 15 residues. Trimming pared 4 bases from V and 0 bases from J, leaving 11 bases between. CDR3: CASSLGGSSTDTQYF. The CDR3 coding sequence is TGCGCCAGCAGCCTTGGGGGCTCTAGCACAGATACGCAGTATTTT.

The chain carries TRBV5-1 and TRBJ2-5; D is unresolved. In germline, CDR1 is SGHRS, CDR2 YFSETQ. CDR3 size: 14 residues. Deletions cut 0 bases from V and 3 bases from J, with 9 bases between. The CDR3 here is CASSLASLEETQYF. In nucleotides, the CDR3 is TGCGCCAGCAGCTTGGCGTCGCTAGAAGAGACCCAGTACTTC.

The V gene is TRBV20-1, the J gene TRBJ2-3; 11 bases align to TRBD1. The CDR3 consists of 14 residues. Germline V gene lookup returns CDR1 DFQATT and CDR2 SNEGSKA (reference sequence). Trimming at V came to 6 bases and at J to 4 bases, leaving 6 bases not matched to a gene. The CDR3 reads CSAPGQGAADTQYF. The CDR3 nucleotides read TGCAGTGCACCCGGACAGGGGGCAGCAGATACGCAGTATTTT.

This clonotype was counted only a few times. The CDR3 nucleotides read TGCAGTGCAAACAGGGGGACTAACTATGGCTACACCTTC. It is translated as CSANRGTNYGYTF. The gene calls are TRBV20-1 and TRBJ1-2; 8 nucleotides align to TRBD1. Looked up from germline, CDR1 is DFQATT and CDR2 is SNEGSKA (reference sequence). V shed 6 bases, J shed 0 bases, and the junction held 3 bases outside the gene matches. The CDR3 runs to 13 residues.

On this clonotype: This may come from a read error, since a much larger clone is one base off. This chain joins TRBV15 and TRBJ2-1; 12 bases are shared with TRBD2. This CDR3 has 15 amino acids. CDR1 is LNHNV, CDR2 YYDKDF, per germline (reference sequence). The CDR3 nucleotides are TGTGCCACCAACAGAGGACTAGCGGGGAACAATGAGCAGTTCTTC. Amino acid sequence: CATNRGLAGNNEQFF.

In this sample, this clonotype turned up a few times. DNA for the CDR3: TGCGCCAGCAGCTTGGGGGGACCTGGACCCTACGAGCAGTACTTC. This codes for CASSLGGPGPYEQYF. The chain employs TRBV5-1 and TRBJ2-7; either TRBD1 or TRBD2 may fit D (5 bases each). The CDR3 totals 15 residues. The V gene's germline CDR1 is SGHRS and CDR2 YFSETQ. V lost 0 bases and J lost 2, with 12 bases in between.

The genes are TRBV12-3 or TRBV12-4 and TRBJ1-5, with D unresolved. This CDR3 region has 12 residues. Trimming shortened V by 6 bases and J by 7 bases, and 10 bases separated the two germline ends. CDR3 sequence (DNA): TGTGCCAGCAGCCCCTCTCAACAGCCCCAGCATTTT. Encoded protein: CASSPSQQPQHF.

The chain uses TRBV7-2 and TRBJ2-4; the match to TRBD2 covers 10 bases. The CDR3 consists of 18 residues. CDR1 is SGHTA, CDR2 FQGNSA, per germline. V was clipped by 1 base and J by 6 bases; unmatched bases: 12. This CDR3 is CASSLDPKERGGINIQYF. DNA for the CDR3: TGTGCCAGCAGCTTAGACCCCAAGGAGCGGGGGGGCATAAACATTCAGTACTTC.

The genes are TRBV6-5 and TRBJ2-3; D is ambiguous. The CDR3 length is 12 residues. Trimming shortened V by 10 bases and J by 3 bases, and 11 bases separated the two germline ends. In germline, CDR1 is MNHEY, CDR2 SVGAGI. Here the CDR3 reads CATHTRTDTQYF. In nucleotides, the CDR3 is TGTGCCACTCACACCAGAACAGATACGCAGTATTTT.

The V call is TRBV12-3 or TRBV12-4, the J call TRBJ2-3; 11 bases fit TRBD2. The CDR3 length is 16 residues. V lost 6 bases to trimming and J lost 2 bases; unmatched junction nucleotides: 7. The CDR3, as DNA: TGTGCCAGCAGCTTGACTAGCGGGATTAACACAGATACGCAGTATTTT. Encoded protein: CASSLTSGINTDTQYF.

This chain joins TRBV7-9 and TRBJ2-2, with unresolved D. Germline V gene sequence: CDR1 SEHNR, CDR2 FQNEAQ (reference sequence). Trimming stripped 3 bases from V and 3 bases from J, with 17 bases between. There are 17 residues in the CDR3. The CDR3 spells CASSFLRKGKYTGELFF. CDR3 DNA: TGTGCCAGCAGCTTTCTTAGGAAGGGAAAGTACACCGGGGAGCTGTTTTTT.

This chain joins TRBV5-1 and TRBJ2-1; 8 bases line up with TRBD1. Germline CDR1 and CDR2: SGHRS and YFSETQ. The length of the CDR3 is 15 residues. Unmatched junction bases numbered 1, after V lost 0 bases and J lost 2 bases. The CDR3 sequence: CASSLGGQAYNEQFF. CDR3 sequence (DNA): TGCGCCAGCAGCTTGGGGGGACAGGCCTACAATGAGCAGTTCTTC.